Presented here are 10 T cell receptor beta chains from one specimen sequenced in a study of control samples from healthy donors and cancer patients. Here immunoSEQ multiplex PCR was the method, and the copy in TCRdb shows in-frame clones only, minus some. The sample lists about 72,000 clones; roughly 92% were seen once. The material sequenced was blood. The source of these receptors is a woman in her sixties in good health.

The V call is TRBV28, the J call TRBJ1-4; D is perhaps TRBD1 (5 bases). The CDR3 has 13 residues. The ends were cut back, 8 bases at V and 12 bases at J, with 19 bases in the middle. Germline CDR1 and CDR2: MDHEN and SYDVKM. CDR3: CASGVWAQTELFF. In nucleotides, the CDR3 is TGTGCCAGCGGGGTTTGGGCGCAGACAGAACTGTTTTTT. Full variable domain (outside the CDR3, taken from reference TRBV28 and TRBJ1-4): DVKVTQSSRYLVKRTGEKVFLECVQDMDHENMFWYRQDPGLGLRLIYFSYDVKMKEKGDIPEGYSVSREKKERFSLILESASTNQTSMYLCASGVWAQTELFFGSGTQLSVL.

This chain uses TRBV12-3 or TRBV12-4 with TRBJ2-5; D is undetermined. The CDR3 extends over 12 amino acids. Trimming stripped 6 bases from V and 4 bases from J, with 9 bases between. In DNA form, the CDR3 reads TGTGCCAGCAGCACCTATCGAGAGACCCAGTACTTC. It is translated as CASSTYRETQYF.

The chain combines TRBV4-1 with TRBJ1-1; D is unresolved. Germline CDR1 and CDR2: MGHRA and YSYEKL. CDR3 length: 15 residues. With 4 bases removed from V and 6 bases from J, the gap between germline ends came to 18 bases. As DNA, the CDR3 is TGCGCCAGCAGCCCTCCGGACCTCCTAGGCGCTGAAGCTTTCTTT. Translation: CASSPPDLLGAEAFF.

V usage is TRBV5-1 and J usage is TRBJ2-1, with no clear D. Germline CDR1 is SGHRS and CDR2 is YFSETQ. The CDR3 consists of 13 residues. The V and J ends lost 1 base and 6 bases respectively, with 8 bases between them. The chain's CDR3 is CASSLSGLNEQFF. DNA for the CDR3: TGCGCCAGCAGCTTGTCGGGCCTCAATGAGCAGTTCTTC.

The chain carries TRBV6-5 and TRBJ2-7, with 10 bases matching TRBD1. This CDR3 contains 13 residues. The ends lost 5 bases at V and 4 bases at J; junction bases unmatched: 2. Germline V gives CDR1 MNHEY, CDR2 SVGAGI. The CDR3 DNA follows: TGTGCCAGCAGTAGGGACAGGGGTTACGAGCAGTACTTC. This codes for CASSRDRGYEQYF.

V is TRBV7-9 and J is TRBJ1-4; D might be TRBD1 (5 bases). Germline V lookup: CDR1 SEHNR, CDR2 FQNEAQ (reference sequence). Trimming cost V 3 bases and J 7 bases, with 12 bases left between them. The CDR3 is made up of 14 amino acids. CDR3 bases: TGTGCCAGCAGCTTGGGGGACCGACGTGAAAAACTGTTTTTT. This encodes CASSLGDRREKLFF.

This clone was counted between two and nine times. The V gene is TRBV29-1, the J gene TRBJ1-1; D unclear. Per germline, CDR1 SQVTM and CDR2 ANQGSEA. The CDR3 contains 11 residues. V was trimmed by 4 bases and J by 1 base, leaving 4 bases between them. CDR3 loop: CSVVRNTEAFF. The CDR3 DNA sequence: TGCAGCGTTGTAAGGAACACTGAAGCTTTCTTT. The variable domain in full, completed from reference TRBV29-1 and TRBJ1-1, reads SAVISQKPSRDICQRGTSLTIQCQVDSQVTMMFWYRQQPGQSLTLIATANQGSEATYESGFVIDKFPISRPNLTFSTLTVSNMSPEDSSIYLCSVVRNTEAFFGQGTRLTVV.

The V call is TRBV4-1, the J call TRBJ2-2; D is ambiguous. Germline CDR1 and CDR2: MGHRA and YSYEKL. The CDR3 is made up of 13 amino acids. Between the trimmed V and J ends, which lost 1 base and 6 bases, there was a span of 6 bases. The CDR3 DNA reads as TGCGCCAGCAGCCAAGTCCGCCCCGGGGAGCTGTTTTTT. Its translation: CASSQVRPGELFF.

Concerning this clone: Given a much more abundant clone one base away, this may be a read error. This sample includes further DNA sequences coding for the same CDR3. The genes are TRBV5-4 and TRBJ1-2, with D maybe TRBD1 (6 bases). This CDR3 region has 16 residues. Germline V lookup: CDR1 SGHNT, CDR2 YYREEE (reference sequence). V lost 5 bases and J 0 bases, leaving 17 bases between the germline ends. In DNA, the CDR3 is TGTGCCAGCAGTTCCCCGGGGGGGCGAGCTAACTATGGCTACACCTTC. This sequence encodes CASSSPGGRANYGYTF.

In nucleotides, the CDR3 is TGCGCCAGCAGCCACCCGGGACAGGGGGCCACTGAAGCTTTCTTT. Residues: CASSHPGQGATEAFF. The V gene is TRBV5-1, the J gene TRBJ1-1, with 12 bases matching TRBD1. V shed 4 bases and J 4 bases; nucleotides not matched to a gene: 5. This CDR3 comprises 15 residues. The germline CDR1 and CDR2 sequences are SGHRS and YFSETQ.